This record concerns one T cell receptor (beta chain) sequence. Primers: 60 Vbeta forward and 13 Jbeta reverse. Sequenced by immunoSEQ multiplex PCR; TCRdb stores in-frame clones only, minus some. Seen here are about 130,000 clones, around 81% observed once, and the top ten hold over 1.5%. CDR1 is SGHRS and CDR2 is YFSETQ in the germline V gene. This CDR3 contains 15 residues. The V segment lost 7 bases and the J segment 5 bases; nucleotides outside the gene matches: 14. These data originate in a study of cytomegalovirus exposure and HLA in healthy donors. This TCR was sampled from a woman aged 45-65 years in good health and CMV-seronegative. What was sequenced was PBMCs. The genes are TRBV5-1 and TRBJ2-5; the match to TRBD2 covers 7 bases. Here the CDR3 DNA reads TGCGCCAGCCACCCAGTCCCGGGGGGTGTGGAGACCCAGTACTTC. This gives the protein CASHPVPGGVETQYF.